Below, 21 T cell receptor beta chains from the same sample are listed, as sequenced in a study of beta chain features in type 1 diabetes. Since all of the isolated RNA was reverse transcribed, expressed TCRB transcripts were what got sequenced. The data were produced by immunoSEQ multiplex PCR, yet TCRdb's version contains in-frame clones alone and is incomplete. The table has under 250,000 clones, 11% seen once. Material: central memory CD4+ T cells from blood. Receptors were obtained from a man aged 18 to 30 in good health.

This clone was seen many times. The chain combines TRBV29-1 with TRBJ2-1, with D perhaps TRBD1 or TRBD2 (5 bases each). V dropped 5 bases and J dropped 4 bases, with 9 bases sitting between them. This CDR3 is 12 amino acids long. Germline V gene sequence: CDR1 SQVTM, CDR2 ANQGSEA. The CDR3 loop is CSVWDVYNEQFF. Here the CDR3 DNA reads TGCAGCGTTTGGGACGTTTACAATGAGCAGTTCTTC.

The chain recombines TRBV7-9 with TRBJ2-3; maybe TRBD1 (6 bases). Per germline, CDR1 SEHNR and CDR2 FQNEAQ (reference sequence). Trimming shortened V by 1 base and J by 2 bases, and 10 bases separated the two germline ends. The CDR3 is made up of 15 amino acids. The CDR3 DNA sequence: TGTGCCAGCAGCTTAGTAACAGGGCCCACAGATACGCAGTATTTT. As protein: CASSLVTGPTDTQYF.

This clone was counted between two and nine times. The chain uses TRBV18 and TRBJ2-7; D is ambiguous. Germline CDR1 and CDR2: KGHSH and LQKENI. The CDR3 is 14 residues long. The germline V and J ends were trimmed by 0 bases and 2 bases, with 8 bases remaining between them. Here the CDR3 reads CASSPPGPAYEQYF. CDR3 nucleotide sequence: TGTGCCAGCTCACCACCTGGGCCCGCCTACGAGCAGTACTTC. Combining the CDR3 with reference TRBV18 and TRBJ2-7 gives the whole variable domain NAGVMQNPRHLVRRRGQEARLRCSPMKGHSHVYWYRQLPEEGLKFMVYLQKENIIDESGMPKERFSAEFPKEGPSILRIQQVVRGDSAAYFCASSPPGPAYEQYFGPGTRLTVT.

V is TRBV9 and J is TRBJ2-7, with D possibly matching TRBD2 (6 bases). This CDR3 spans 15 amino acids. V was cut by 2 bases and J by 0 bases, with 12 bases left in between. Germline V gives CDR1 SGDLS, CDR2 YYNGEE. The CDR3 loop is CASSVGGSSSYEQYF. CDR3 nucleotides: TGTGCCAGCAGCGTGGGGGGATCCAGCTCCTACGAGCAGTACTTC.

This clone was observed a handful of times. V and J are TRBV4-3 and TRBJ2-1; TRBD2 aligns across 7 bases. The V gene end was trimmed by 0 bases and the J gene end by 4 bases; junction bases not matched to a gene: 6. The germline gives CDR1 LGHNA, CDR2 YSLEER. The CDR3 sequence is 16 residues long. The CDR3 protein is CASSQDPPGGYNEQFF. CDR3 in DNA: TGCGCCAGCAGCCAAGATCCTCCGGGAGGTTACAATGAGCAGTTCTTC.

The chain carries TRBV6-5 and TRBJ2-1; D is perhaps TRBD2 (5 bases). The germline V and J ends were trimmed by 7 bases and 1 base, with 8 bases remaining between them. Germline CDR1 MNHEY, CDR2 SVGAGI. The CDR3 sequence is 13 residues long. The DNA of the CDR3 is TGTGCCAGCACCACTAGTTCCTACAATGAGCAGTTCTTC. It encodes CASTTSSYNEQFF.

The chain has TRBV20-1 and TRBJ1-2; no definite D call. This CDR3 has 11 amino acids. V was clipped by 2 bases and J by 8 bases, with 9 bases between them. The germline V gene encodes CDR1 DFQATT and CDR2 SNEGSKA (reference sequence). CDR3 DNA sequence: TGCAGTGCTAGACCGACATCAGGCTACACCTTC. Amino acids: CSARPTSGYTF.

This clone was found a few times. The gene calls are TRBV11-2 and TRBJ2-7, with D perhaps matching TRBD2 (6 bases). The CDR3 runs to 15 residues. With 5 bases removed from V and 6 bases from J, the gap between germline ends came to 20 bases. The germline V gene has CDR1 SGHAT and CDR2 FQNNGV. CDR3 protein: CASSTSRQSGVEQYF. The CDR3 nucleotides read TGTGCCAGCAGCACTAGCCGCCAATCGGGGGTCGAGCAGTACTTC.

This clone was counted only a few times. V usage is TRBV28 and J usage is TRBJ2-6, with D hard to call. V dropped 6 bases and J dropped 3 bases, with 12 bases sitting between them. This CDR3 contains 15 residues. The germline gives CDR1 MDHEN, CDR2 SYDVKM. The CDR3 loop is CASRALGLGANVLTF. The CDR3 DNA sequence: TGTGCCAGCAGAGCTCTTGGGCTTGGGGCCAACGTCCTGACTTTC.

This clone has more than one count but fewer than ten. The CDR3 DNA reads as TGTGCCAGCTCACCAAGCCGGGACAGGGACAATGAGCAGTTCTTC. It translates to CASSPSRDRDNEQFF. V gene TRBV18 combines with J gene TRBJ2-1; the match to TRBD1 covers 9 bases. CDR3 length equals 15 residues. From germline, CDR1 is KGHSH and CDR2 LQKENI. The trim removed 2 bases at V and 5 bases at J, leaving 4 bases unmatched.

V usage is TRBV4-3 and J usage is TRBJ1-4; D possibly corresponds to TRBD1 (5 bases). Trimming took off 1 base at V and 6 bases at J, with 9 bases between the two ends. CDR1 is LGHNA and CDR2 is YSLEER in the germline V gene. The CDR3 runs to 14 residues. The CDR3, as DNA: TGCGCCAGCAGCCAAGGGGGGACTGATGAAAAACTGTTTTTT. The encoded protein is CASSQGGTDEKLFF.

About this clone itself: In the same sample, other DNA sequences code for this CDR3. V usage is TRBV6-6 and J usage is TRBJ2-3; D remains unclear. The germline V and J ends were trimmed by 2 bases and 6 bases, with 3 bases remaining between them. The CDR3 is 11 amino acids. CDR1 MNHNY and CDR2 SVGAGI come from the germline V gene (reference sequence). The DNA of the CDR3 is TGTGCCAGCAGTTACGGGGATACGCAGTATTTT. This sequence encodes CASSYGDTQYF.

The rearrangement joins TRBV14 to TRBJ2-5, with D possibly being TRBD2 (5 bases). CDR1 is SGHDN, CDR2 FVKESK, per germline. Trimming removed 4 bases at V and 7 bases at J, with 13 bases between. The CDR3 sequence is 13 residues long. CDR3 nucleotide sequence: TGTGCCAGCAGCCTGGACGGCAGCGGGACCCAGTACTTC. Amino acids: CASSLDGSGTQYF.

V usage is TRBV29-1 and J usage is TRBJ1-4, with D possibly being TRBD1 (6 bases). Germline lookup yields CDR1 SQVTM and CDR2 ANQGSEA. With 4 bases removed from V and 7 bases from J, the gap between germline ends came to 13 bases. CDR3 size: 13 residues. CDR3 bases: TGCAGCGTTGCACCAGGGGTCGGTGAAAAACTGTTTTTT. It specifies CSVAPGVGEKLFF.

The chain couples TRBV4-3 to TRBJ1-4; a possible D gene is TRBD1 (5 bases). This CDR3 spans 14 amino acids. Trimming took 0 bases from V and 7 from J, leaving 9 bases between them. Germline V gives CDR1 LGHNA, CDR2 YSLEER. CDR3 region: CASSQDNRREKLFF. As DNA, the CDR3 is TGCGCCAGCAGCCAAGATAACAGGCGTGAAAAACTGTTTTTT.

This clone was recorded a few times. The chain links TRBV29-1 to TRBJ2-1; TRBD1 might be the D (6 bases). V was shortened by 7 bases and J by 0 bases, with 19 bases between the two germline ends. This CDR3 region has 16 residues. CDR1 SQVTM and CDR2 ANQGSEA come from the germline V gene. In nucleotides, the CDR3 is TGCAGCGCCCTAGTGAGGGGGACCCGCTCCTACAATGAGCAGTTCTTC. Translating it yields CSALVRGTRSYNEQFF.

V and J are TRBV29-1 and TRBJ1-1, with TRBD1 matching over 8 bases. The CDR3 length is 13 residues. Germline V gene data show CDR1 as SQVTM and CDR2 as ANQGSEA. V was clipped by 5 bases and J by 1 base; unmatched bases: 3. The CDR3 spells CSVRQGQNTEAFF. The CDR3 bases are TGCAGCGTTAGACAGGGGCAGAACACTGAAGCTTTCTTT.

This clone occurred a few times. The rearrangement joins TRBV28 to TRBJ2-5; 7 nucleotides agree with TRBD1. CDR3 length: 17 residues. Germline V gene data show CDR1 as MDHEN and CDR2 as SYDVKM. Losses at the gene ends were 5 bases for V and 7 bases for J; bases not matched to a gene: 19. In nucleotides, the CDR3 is TGTGCCAGCAGTGACCTGCCGGGACAGTCTATTTCGGTGACCCAGTACTTC. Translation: CASSDLPGQSISVTQYF.

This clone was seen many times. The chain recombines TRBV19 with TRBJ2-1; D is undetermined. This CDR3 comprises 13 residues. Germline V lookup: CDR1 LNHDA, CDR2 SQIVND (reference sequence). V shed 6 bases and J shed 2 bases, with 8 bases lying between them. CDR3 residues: CASRRRAYNEQFF. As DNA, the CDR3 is TGTGCCAGTAGGCGCCGAGCCTACAATGAGCAGTTCTTC.

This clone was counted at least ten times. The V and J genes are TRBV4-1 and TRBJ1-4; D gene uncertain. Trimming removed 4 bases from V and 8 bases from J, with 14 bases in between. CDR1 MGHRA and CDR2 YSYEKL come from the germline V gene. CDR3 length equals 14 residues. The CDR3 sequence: CASSLLPQGEKLFF. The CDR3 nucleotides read TGCGCCAGCAGCCTCTTACCTCAAGGCGAAAAACTGTTTTTT.

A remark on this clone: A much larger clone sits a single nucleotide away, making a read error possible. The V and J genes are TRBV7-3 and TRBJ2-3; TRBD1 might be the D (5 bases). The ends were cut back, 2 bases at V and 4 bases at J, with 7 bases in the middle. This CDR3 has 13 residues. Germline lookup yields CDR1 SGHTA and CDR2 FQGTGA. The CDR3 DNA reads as TGTGCCAGCAGCTTAGCAGGGTCAGATACGCAGTATTTT. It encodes CASSLAGSDTQYF.